A selection of T cell receptor beta chains follows, all from one sample in a study of CD8 T cells in Susac syndrome. TCRdb used MiXCR to reprocess the immunoSEQ multiplex PCR reads, holding one entry per CDR3 protein. The sample holds around 280,000 distinct CDR3 sequences, 70% to 90% seen once. The source material was CD8+ T cells from PBMCs. All receptors derive from a human donor with multiple sclerosis. CDR3s include the opening cysteine and the closing phenylalanine or tryptophan. A D gene is named only where the DNA matches it firmly. Some rows mark clone size as missing; the rest say once, few, many or name a class of expanded clone.

v_call	clone_size	j_call	d_call	cdr3_aa	cdr3_nt
TRBV27	.	TRBJ1-6	TRBD1	CASSQGTGFSGLHF	TGTGCCAGCAGCCAAGGGACAGGGTTCAGCGGCCTCCACTTT
TRBV25-1	.	TRBJ2-7	.	CASSESGTSSYEQYF	TGTGCCAGCAGTGAATCTGGGACCAGCTCCTACGAGCAGTACTTC
TRBV10-3	once	TRBJ2-6	.	CAISHQQTDLGGANVLTF	TGTGCCATCAGCCACCAACAGACAGACCTGGGGGGGGCCAACGTCCTGACTTTC
TRBV6-5	.	TRBJ2-7	.	CASRVLSGTMNEQYF	TGTGCCAGCAGGGTTCTCTCCGGGACGATGAACGAGCAGTACTTC
TRBV5-4	.	TRBJ2-5	.	CASSPGGASLNGRETQYF	TGTGCCAGCAGCCCTGGAGGGGCCTCCCTTAACGGACGGGAGACCCAGTACTTC
TRBV30	few	TRBJ2-7	TRBD2	CAWSVQAGVSYEQYF	TGTGCCTGGAGTGTTCAAGCGGGAGTAAGCTACGAGCAGTACTTC
TRBV20-1	.	TRBJ2-7	.	CSARGTEAYEQYF	TGCAGTGCTAGAGGGACAGAGGCCTACGAGCAGTACTTC
TRBV10-3	.	TRBJ2-2	.	CAVEGTTGELFF	TGTGCCGTGGAGGGGACCACCGGGGAGCTGTTTTTT
TRBV19	.	TRBJ1-5	TRBD1	CASSIRDRGLPQHF	TGTGCCAGTAGTATCCGGGACAGGGGACTGCCCCAGCATTTT
TRBV7-9	.	TRBJ2-1	TRBD2	CASTFPGLAGPRGYNEQFF	TGTGCCAGCACTTTCCCCGGACTAGCGGGACCGAGGGGTTACAATGAGCAGTTCTTC
TRBV20-1	.	TRBJ2-7	.	CSARGNLESSYEQYF	TGCAGTGCTAGGGGGAACCTAGAGAGCTCCTACGAGCAGTACTTC
TRBV15	.	TRBJ2-1	TRBD2	CATSRDRTSGRATGQFF	TGTGCCACCAGCAGAGACCGGACTAGCGGGAGGGCCACAGGGCAGTTCTTC
TRBV12-3/TRBV12-4	.	TRBJ2-1	TRBD2	CASSPSGLSSYNEQFF	TGTGCCAGCAGCCCTAGCGGGCTGAGCTCCTACAATGAGCAGTTCTTC
TRBV12-3/TRBV12-4	.	TRBJ2-6	.	CASSPERGGANVLTF	TGTGCCAGCAGTCCGGAAAGAGGTGGGGCCAACGTCCTGACTTTC
TRBV4-1	.	TRBJ1-3	.	CASSQLSAEGNTIYF	TGCGCCAGCAGCCAGCTATCGGCGGAAGGAAACACCATATATTTT
TRBV9	few	TRBJ2-5	.	CASSAEETQYF	TGTGCCAGCAGCGCGGAAGAGACCCAGTACTTC
TRBV5-6	once	TRBJ2-7	TRBD1	CASSVRDRVEQYF	TGTGCCAGCAGCGTCCGGGACAGGGTCGAGCAGTACTTC
TRBV27	.	TRBJ2-1	.	CASADGGGSSYNEQFF	TGTGCCAGCGCTGACGGGGGCGGGAGCTCCTACAATGAGCAGTTCTTC
TRBV27	few	TRBJ2-5	.	CASSSLADGETQYF	TGTGCCAGCAGTTCCTTAGCGGACGGGGAGACCCAGTACTTC
TRBV18	.	TRBJ1-1	.	CASSPPLGPFTEAFF	TGTGCCAGCTCACCACCGTTGGGGCCGTTCACTGAAGCTTTCTTT
TRBV27	.	TRBJ2-7	.	CASSYSSGAHFYEQYF	TGTGCCAGCAGCTACTCCAGTGGAGCCCATTTTTACGAGCAGTACTTC
TRBV20-1	.	TRBJ2-7	.	CSARDIGERVGYEQYF	TGCAGTGCTAGAGATATCGGGGAGCGGGTAGGTTACGAGCAGTACTTC
TRBV11-3	.	TRBJ1-1	.	CASSLGGQNTEAFF	TGTGCCAGCAGCTTAGGCGGGCAGAACACTGAAGCTTTCTTT
TRBV27	.	TRBJ1-6	.	CASSLLQGYFVNSPLHF	TGTGCCAGCAGTTTACTGCAGGGTTATTTTGTTAATTCACCCCTCCACTTT
TRBV7-6	.	TRBJ1-4	.	CASSLGRVGEKLFF	TGTGCCAGCAGCTTAGGCAGGGTAGGCGAAAAACTGTTTTTT
TRBV21-1	.	TRBJ1-2	.	CASSKFEAKAPGTANYGYTF	TGTGCCAGCAGCAAATTTGAAGCCAAAGCCCCCGGGACAGCTAACTATGGCTACACCTTC
TRBV9	few	TRBJ2-1	.	CASSPSDFYNEQFF	TGTGCCAGCAGCCCCTCGGACTTTTACAATGAGCAGTTCTTC
TRBV6-6	once	TRBJ2-7	.	CASSVTGTQTYEQYF	TGTGCCAGCAGTGTGACCGGGACCCAGACCTACGAGCAGTACTTC
TRBV27	.	TRBJ1-2	TRBD1	CASGQLPGQGIAGYTF	TGTGCCAGCGGTCAACTCCCGGGACAGGGAATAGCTGGCTACACCTTC
TRBV3-1	.	TRBJ2-4	.	CASSHRVHLQRKNIQYF	TGTGCCAGCAGCCACAGGGTCCATTTGCAAAGAAAAAACATTCAGTACTTC
TRBV13	.	TRBJ2-7	.	CASSFRELYEQYF	TGTGCCAGCAGCTTCCGGGAGCTCTACGAGCAGTACTTC
TRBV6-1	few	TRBJ2-1	TRBD2	CASSPEVAGEDNEQFF	TGTGCCAGCAGTCCCGAGGTAGCGGGAGAGGACAATGAGCAGTTCTTC
TRBV6-1	.	TRBJ2-7	TRBD2	CASKAATGTTYEQYF	TGTGCCAGCAAGGCCGCGACCGGGACTACCTACGAGCAGTACTTC
TRBV7-9	once	TRBJ2-2	.	CASSSRTGRVTGELFF	TGTGCCAGCAGCTCTCGGACAGGGAGGGTTACCGGGGAGCTGTTTTTT
TRBV28	.	TRBJ2-1	TRBD2	CASSSRLAGGFWEGNEQFF	TGTGCCAGCAGTTCCCGACTAGCGGGAGGGTTCTGGGAGGGGAATGAGCAGTTCTTC